This T cell receptor beta chain was obtained from a study of blood T cell repertoires in COVID-19. Study-wide context: Whether acute or convalescent, the COVID-19 samples came from the United States, Italy and Spain. PBMCs, B-cell-depleted T cells, or T cells were the source of the cDNA or gDNA that made up the material.

How the authors handled the data: Reference gene primer amplification gave nucleated cell count estimates. TCRdb's table, derived via immunoSEQ multiplex PCR, lists solely in-frame clones and lacks some. The V and J calls and clone size come from that table; D and trimming were worked out from the DNA. The table records 50,000 to 65,000 clones, approximately 84% of them present only once. The trim removed 7 bases at V and 4 bases at J, leaving 8 bases unmatched. CDR3 length: 15 residues. CDR1 and CDR2 from the germline V gene are MNHEY and SMNVEV (reference sequence). The source of this sequence is a man between 45 and 60 years old with active COVID-19. Specimen: peripheral blood. The V and J genes are TRBV27 and TRBJ2-2; 8 bases are a match to TRBD2. The CDR3 sequence: CASTPRLAGTGELFF. CDR3 coding DNA: TGTGCCAGCACCCCTCGGCTAGCGGGCACCGGGGAGCTGTTTTTT.